This T cell receptor beta chain is from a study of blood T cells in healthy people across ages. Regarding the study as a whole: A greater number of naive CD4+ cells and higher diversity distinguished long-lived donors from aged donors.

CDR3 length: 15 residues. From germline, CDR1 is KGHDR and CDR2 SFDVKD. Trimming took off 3 bases at V and 5 bases at J, with 15 bases between the two ends. There were at least 5.5 micrograms of total RNA extracted from every sample. About this clonotype itself: Its target is not known.

A second PCR of about 7 to 12 cycles used a sample-barcoded 5' primer and a J-beta primer mix. Via MiXCR, TCRdb re-called the 5' RACE reads, giving one row per CDR3 protein. Counted here are 1.8 million or so distinct CDR3 sequences, roughly 43% occurring once; the ten biggest clones make up 20% to 25%. The sequence was obtained from a human donor in good health. Sequencing was performed on blood. The chain combines TRBV24-1 with TRBJ1-2; D not certain. CDR3 in DNA: TGTGCCACCAGTGATAGAACAGATAGCTTTTATGGCTACACCTTC. Translated: CATSDRTDSFYGYTF.